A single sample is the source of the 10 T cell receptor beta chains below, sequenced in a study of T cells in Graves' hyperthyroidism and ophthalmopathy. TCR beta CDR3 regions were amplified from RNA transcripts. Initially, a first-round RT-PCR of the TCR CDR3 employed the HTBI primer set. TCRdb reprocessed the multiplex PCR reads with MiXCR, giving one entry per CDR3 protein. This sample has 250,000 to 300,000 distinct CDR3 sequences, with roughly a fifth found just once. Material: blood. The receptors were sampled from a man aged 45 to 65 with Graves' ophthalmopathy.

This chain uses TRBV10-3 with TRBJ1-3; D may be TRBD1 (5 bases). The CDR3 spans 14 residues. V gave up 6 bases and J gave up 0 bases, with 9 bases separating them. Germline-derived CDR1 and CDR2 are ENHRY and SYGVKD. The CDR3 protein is CAISYGTSGNTIYF. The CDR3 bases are TGTGCCATCAGCTACGGGACCTCTGGAAACACCATATATTTT.

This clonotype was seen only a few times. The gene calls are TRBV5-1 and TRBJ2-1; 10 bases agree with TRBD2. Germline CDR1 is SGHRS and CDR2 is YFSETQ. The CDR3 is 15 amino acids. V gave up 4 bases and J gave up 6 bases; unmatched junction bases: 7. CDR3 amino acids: CASSSSGRRVNEQFF. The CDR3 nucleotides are TGCGCCAGCAGCAGTAGCGGGAGGCGGGTCAATGAGCAGTTCTTC.

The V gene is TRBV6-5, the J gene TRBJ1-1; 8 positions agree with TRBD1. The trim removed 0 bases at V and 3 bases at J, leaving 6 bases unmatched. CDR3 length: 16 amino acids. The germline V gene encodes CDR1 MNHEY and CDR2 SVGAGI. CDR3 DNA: TGTGCCAGCAGTTACTCAGACAGGGGACGGGACACTGAAGCTTTCTTT. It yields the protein CASSYSDRGRDTEAFF.

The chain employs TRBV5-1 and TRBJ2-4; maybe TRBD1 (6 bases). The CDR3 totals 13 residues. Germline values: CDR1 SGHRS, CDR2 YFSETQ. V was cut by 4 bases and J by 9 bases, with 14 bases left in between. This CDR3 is CASSLGAYGIQYF. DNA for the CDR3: TGCGCCAGCAGCCTGGGGGCTTACGGCATTCAGTACTTC.

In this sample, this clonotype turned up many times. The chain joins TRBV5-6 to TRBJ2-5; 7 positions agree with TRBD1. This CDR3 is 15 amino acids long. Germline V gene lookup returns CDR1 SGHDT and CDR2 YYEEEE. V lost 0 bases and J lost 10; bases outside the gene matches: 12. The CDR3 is CASSLEGTAKVNQYF. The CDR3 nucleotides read TGTGCCAGCAGCTTGGAAGGGACAGCCAAAGTTAACCAGTACTTC.

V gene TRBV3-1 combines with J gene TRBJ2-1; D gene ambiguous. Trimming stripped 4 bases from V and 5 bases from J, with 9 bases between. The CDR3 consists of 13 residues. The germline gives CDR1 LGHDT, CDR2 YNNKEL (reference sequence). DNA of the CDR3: TGTGCCAGCAGCCTCAGTTTCGACAATGAGCAGTTCTTC. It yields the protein CASSLSFDNEQFF.

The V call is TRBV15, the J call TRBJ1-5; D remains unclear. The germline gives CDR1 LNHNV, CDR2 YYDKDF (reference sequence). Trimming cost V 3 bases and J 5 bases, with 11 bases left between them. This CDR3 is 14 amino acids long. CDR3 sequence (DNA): TGTGCCACCAGCAGCACCACGGGATATCAGCCCCAGCATTTT. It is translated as CATSSTTGYQPQHF.

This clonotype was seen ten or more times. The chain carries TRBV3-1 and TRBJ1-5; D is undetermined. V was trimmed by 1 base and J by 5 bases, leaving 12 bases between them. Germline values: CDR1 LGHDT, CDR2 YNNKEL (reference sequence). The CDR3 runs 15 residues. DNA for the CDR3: TGTGCCAGCAGCCAAGGCACAGCCTTATATCAGCCCCAGCATTTT. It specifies CASSQGTALYQPQHF.

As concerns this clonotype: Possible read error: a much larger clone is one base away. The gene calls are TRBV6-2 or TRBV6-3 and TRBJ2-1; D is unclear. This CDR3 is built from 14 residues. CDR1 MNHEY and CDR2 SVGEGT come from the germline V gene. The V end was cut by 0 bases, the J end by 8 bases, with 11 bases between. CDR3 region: CASSYSRPYDEQFF. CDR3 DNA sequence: TGTGCCAGCAGTTACTCGCGACCTTACGATGAGCAGTTCTTC.

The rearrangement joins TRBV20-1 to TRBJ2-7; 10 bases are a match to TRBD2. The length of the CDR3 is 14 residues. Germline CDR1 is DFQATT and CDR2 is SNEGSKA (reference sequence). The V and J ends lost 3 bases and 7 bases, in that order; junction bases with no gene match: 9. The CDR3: CSARSGRGDREQYF. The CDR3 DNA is TGCAGTGCTAGGAGCGGGAGGGGGGATCGGGAGCAGTACTTC.